What follows are 4 T cell receptor beta chains derived from one specimen sequenced in a study of T cells in women clearing cervical HPV infection. The data were produced by immunoSEQ multiplex PCR, yet TCRdb's version contains in-frame clones alone and is incomplete. This listing includes about 26,000 clones. The sample was blood buffy coat. These TCRs come from a woman between 18 and 75 years old with a cervical HPV16 infection that either progressed to CIN3+ or cleared (not recorded which).

A remark on this clone: The CDR3 extends 3 residues past the end of the read, so its final part is completed from the germline J gene. The chain is built from TRBV7-3 and TRBJ2-6; tentative D call: TRBD2 (5 bases). The CDR3 contains 16 residues. Per germline, CDR1 SGHTA and CDR2 FQGTGA. V lost 5 bases and J lost 1, with 12 bases in between. CDR3 DNA (partial): TGTGCCAGCAGCCCCACGGGGTTGTCTGGGGCCAACGTC. Its protein is CASSPTGLSGANV. The CDR3, in full, reads CASSPTGLSGANVLTF.

Notes on this clone: The CDR3 is cut off 3 residues early in the read; its end comes from the germline J gene. This chain joins TRBV4-1 and TRBJ2-3; TRBD2 matches at 7 bases. J gave up 0 bases and V 1 base, and 4 bases lay outside the gene matches. The length of the CDR3 is 16 residues. Germline V CDR1 and CDR2: MGHRA, YSYEKL. The DNA read from the CDR3 is TGCGCCAGCAGCCAAGGGGAGCGGGGTAGCACAGATACG. Translating gives CASSQGERGSTDT. The whole CDR3 sequence reads CASSQGERGSTDTQYF.

The CDR3 loop is CASSLAGQGEEKLFF. CDR3 bases read: TGCGCCAGCAGCTTGGCGGGACAGGGTGAAGAAAAA. The chain uses TRBV5-1 and TRBJ1-4; 9 bases fit TRBD1. The read gets to within 3 residues of the CDR3 end, and the germline J gene fills in the rest. The CDR3 sequence is 15 residues long. Per germline, CDR1 SGHRS and CDR2 YFSETQ. The J segment lost 8 bases and the V segment lost 0 bases, leaving 5 bases of the junction unmatched.

Of note for this clone: The CDR3 is cut off 3 residues early in the read; its end comes from the germline J gene. The V call is TRBV6-1, the J call TRBJ1-1; D may be TRBD1 (6 bases). The CDR3 is made up of 14 amino acids. V was cut by 4 bases and J by 0 bases, with 9 bases left in between. Germline CDR1 is MNHNS and CDR2 is SASEGT. The part of the CDR3 DNA that was read is TGTGCCAGCAGTGTGACAGGTGTGAACACTGAA. It specifies CASSVTGVNTE. The full CDR3 protein is CASSVTGVNTEAFF.